This T cell receptor beta chain appears in the sequencing data of a study of CD4 and CD8 cells across lung adenocarcinoma regions. The CDR3 runs 16 residues. The germline V gene has CDR1 MNHEY and CDR2 SVGAGI. The ends lost 3 bases at V and 10 bases at J; junction bases unmatched: 14. Donors had localized lung adenocarcinoma, a non-small cell lung cancer. Using its own MiXCR run on the PCR reads, TCRdb lists one record per CDR3 protein. The table lists more than 9,500 distinct CDR3 sequences, around 50% of them singletons. This clonotype was recorded a few times. Sequencing was carried out using CD8+ T cells from the margin of a lung tumor. The sequence came from a female donor with lung adenocarcinoma. The CD4 and CD8 labels of this study may be unreliable. V is TRBV6-5 and J is TRBJ2-1, with 8 bases that match TRBD1. The CDR3 protein is CASSYQGALGSYEQFF. The CDR3 region has the DNA TGTGCCAGCAGTTATCAGGGGGCGCTGGGCTCCTACGAGCAGTTCTTC.